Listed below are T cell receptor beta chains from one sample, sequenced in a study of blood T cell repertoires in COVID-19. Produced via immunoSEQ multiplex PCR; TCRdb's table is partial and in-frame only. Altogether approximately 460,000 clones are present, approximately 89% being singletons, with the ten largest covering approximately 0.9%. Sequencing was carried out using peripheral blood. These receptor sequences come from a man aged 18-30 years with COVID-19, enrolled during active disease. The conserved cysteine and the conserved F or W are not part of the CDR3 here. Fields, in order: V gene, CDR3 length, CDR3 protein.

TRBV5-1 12 ASSTGQGAYEQY
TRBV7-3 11 ASGRRGGTEAF
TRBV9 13 ASSVGAVQGEKLF
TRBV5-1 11 ASSSGQGAEAF
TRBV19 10 ASGQGGNEQF
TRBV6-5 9 ASSYSGLQY
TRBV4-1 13 ASNTSGMSSYEQY
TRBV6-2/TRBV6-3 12 ASSWEGQYTEAF
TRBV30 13 AWSRGTGWEWEQF
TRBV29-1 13 SAPPAGLSYTEAF
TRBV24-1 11 ATSEFLTDTQY
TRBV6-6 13 ASRARTSSGDEQY
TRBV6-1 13 ASSEASGSTGELF
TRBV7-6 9 ASSPGETQY
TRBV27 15 ASSSPGQEKYNSPLH
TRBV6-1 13 ASSEDAGGTDTQY
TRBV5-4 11 ASSFISDNEQF
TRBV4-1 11 ASSQGKGDTQY
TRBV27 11 ASSSTGFYGYT
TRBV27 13 ASSSELTPTGELF
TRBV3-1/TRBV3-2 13 ASSPRDGGGYEQY
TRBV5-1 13 ASSLASGGYNEQF
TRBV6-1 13 ASSEIPGQRNTIY
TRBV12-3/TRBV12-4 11 ASSLTGSQPQH
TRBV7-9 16 ASSSWAGGPKFYNEQF
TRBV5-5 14 ASSSSGGSLTDTQY
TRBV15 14 ATSQGRGLSNYGYT
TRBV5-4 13 ASSPRGQGDYEQY
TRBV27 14 ASSLSIFSVNTEAF
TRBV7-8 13 ASSIYRGLGEKLF
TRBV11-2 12 ASSFRTGLNEQF
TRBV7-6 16 ASSFQPGLAGGLNEQF
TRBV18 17 ASSPQRLAGAISIGEQF
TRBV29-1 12 SVEGGQGYNEQF
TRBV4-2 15 ASSHKLAGGPYNEQF
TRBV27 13 ASSLTSGTSYEQY
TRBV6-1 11 ASSEALQETQY
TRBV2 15 ASPGSPSGGSYNEQF
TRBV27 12 ASSLGLDGGTQY
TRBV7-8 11 ASSRDSPYEQY
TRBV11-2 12 ASTLGLSTDTQY
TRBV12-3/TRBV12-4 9 ASSITDTQY
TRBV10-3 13 ASGGSGTGSLEQY
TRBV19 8 AGTGEKLF
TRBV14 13 ASSRSGTLNTEAF
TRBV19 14 ASSIGRGLMNTEAF
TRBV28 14 ASSQGLRSGNQPQH
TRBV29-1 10 SVTYMNTEAF
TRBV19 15 ASSIVKTSQGHNEQF
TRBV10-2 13 ASRAPSSGSGEQF